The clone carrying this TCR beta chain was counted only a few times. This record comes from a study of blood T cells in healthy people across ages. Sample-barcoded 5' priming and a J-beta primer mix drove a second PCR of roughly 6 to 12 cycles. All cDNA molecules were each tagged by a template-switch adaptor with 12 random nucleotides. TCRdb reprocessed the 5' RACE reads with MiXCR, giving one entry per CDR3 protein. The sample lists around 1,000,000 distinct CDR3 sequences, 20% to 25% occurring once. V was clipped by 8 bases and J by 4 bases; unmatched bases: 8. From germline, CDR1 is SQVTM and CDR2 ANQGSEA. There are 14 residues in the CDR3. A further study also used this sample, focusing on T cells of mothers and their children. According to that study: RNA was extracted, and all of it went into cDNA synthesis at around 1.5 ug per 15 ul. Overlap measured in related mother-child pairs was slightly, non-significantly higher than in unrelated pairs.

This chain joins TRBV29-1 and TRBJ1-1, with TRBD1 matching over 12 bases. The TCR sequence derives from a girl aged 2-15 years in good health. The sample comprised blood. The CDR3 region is CSSGTGGAFTEAFF. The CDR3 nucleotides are TGCAGCTCCGGGACAGGGGGCGCATTCACTGAAGCTTTCTTT.